The T cell receptor (beta chain) described here comes from a study of cytomegalovirus exposure and HLA in healthy donors. Germline values: CDR1 KGHSH, CDR2 LQKENI. The V end was cut by 1 base, the J end by 3 bases, with 16 bases between. The length of the CDR3 is 16 residues. For this clone: Its antigen is currently unknown.

PCR involved 60 Vbeta and 13 Jbeta primers. TCRdb's copy holds only in-frame clones and misses some; the assay was immunoSEQ multiplex PCR. This sample has more than 150,000 clones, with just over 75% found just once. Study findings and constraints: Altogether, 170 or so TCR beta chains were recorded as cytomegalovirus-associated. Productive rates of about 87% or about 30% were seen for most TCR beta V segments in an earlier analysis.

Specimen: PBMCs. This receptor was identified in a man aged 18 to 35 in good health and CMV-seronegative. The chain uses TRBV18 and TRBJ2-7; perhaps TRBD2 as D (6 bases). This CDR3 reads CASSPRGELKIYEQYF. CDR3 sequence (DNA): TGTGCCAGCTCACCACGGGGGGAATTAAAGATCTACGAGCAGTACTTC. The variable domain in full, with the rest retrieved from reference TRBV18 and TRBJ2-7, is NAGVMQNPRHLVRRRGQEARLRCSPMKGHSHVYWYRQLPEEGLKFMVYLQKENIIDESGMPKERFSAEFPKEGPSILRIQQVVRGDSAAYFCASSPRGELKIYEQYFGPGTRLTVT.